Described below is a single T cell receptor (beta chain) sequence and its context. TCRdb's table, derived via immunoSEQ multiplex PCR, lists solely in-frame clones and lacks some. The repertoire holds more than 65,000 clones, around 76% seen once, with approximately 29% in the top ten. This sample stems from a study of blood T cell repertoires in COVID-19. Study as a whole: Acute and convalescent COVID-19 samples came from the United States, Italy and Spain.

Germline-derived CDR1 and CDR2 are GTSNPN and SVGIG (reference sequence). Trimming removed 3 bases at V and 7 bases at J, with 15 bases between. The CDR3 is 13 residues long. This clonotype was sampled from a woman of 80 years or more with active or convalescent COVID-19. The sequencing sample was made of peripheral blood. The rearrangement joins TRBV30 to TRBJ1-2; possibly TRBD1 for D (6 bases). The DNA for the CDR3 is TGTGCCTGGAGATCACCTCTCAGGGGTGGCTACACCTTC. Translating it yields CAWRSPLRGGYTF.